Below are 18 T cell receptor beta chains sequenced from a single sample in a study of OX40 agonist ivuxolimab in advanced cancers. Using immunoSEQ multiplex PCR, the repertoire was profiled, and TCRdb retains in-frame clones only, with some absent. The sample holds around 6,100 clones; around 77% are singletons and the top ten take 20% to 25%. The material was CD4+ or CD8+ T cells sorted from blood, obtained in a trial of the OX40 agonist ivuxolimab. The receptor source for this set is an adult with an advanced solid tumor such as melanoma, head and neck, liver or kidney cancer.

This rearrangement joins TRBV6-5 to TRBJ1-2, with D possibly being TRBD1 (5 bases). V was pared by 6 bases and J by 4 bases, with 12 bases between. Germline V CDR1 and CDR2: MNHEY, SVGAGI. The CDR3 contains 13 residues. The CDR3: CASSPGASYGYTF. The DNA of the CDR3 is TGTGCCAGCAGCCCCGGGGCCTCCTATGGCTACACCTTC.

The chain links TRBV7-8 to TRBJ2-1, with D possibly being TRBD2 (6 bases). Trimming shortened V by 5 bases and J by 0 bases, and 11 bases separated the two germline ends. CDR1 is SGHVS and CDR2 is FQNEAQ in the germline V gene. The CDR3 totals 15 residues. CDR3 amino acids: CASSPWEVSYNEQFF. Written as DNA, the CDR3 is TGTGCCAGCAGCCCGTGGGAGGTCTCCTACAATGAGCAGTTCTTC.

This clone appeared a few times. The CDR3 nucleotides are TGCGCCAGCAGCTTGGAGGACCACTACAATGAGCAGTTCTTC. As protein: CASSLEDHYNEQFF. V usage is TRBV5-1 and J usage is TRBJ2-1; no definite D call. CDR1 is SGHRS and CDR2 is YFSETQ in the germline V gene. CDR3 length equals 14 residues. With 0 bases removed from V and 3 bases from J, the gap between germline ends came to 7 bases.

V and J are TRBV4-1 and TRBJ2-7; D is undetermined. V lost 2 bases and J 9 bases, leaving 17 bases between the germline ends. Germline V gives CDR1 MGHRA, CDR2 YSYEKL. CDR3 length equals 14 residues. In nucleotides, the CDR3 is TGCGCCAGCAGCCAATTACCAGAACACGGAAGGCAGTACTTC. Amino acids: CASSQLPEHGRQYF.

This chain joins TRBV5-1 and TRBJ2-7, with 7 nucleotides matching TRBD2. V gave up 0 bases and J gave up 5 bases; unmatched junction bases: 8. The germline V gene encodes CDR1 SGHRS and CDR2 YFSETQ. The CDR3 consists of 15 residues. The CDR3 DNA sequence: TGCGCCAGCAGCTTGGCCGGCCTGGGAGGGAACGAGCAGTACTTC. It is translated as CASSLAGLGGNEQYF. The variable domain in full, with the rest retrieved from reference TRBV5-1 and TRBJ2-7, is KAGVTQTPRYLIKTRGQQVTLSCSPISGHRSVSWYQQTPGQGLQFLFEYFSETQRNKGNFPGRFSGRQFSNSRSEMNVSTLELGDSALYLCASSLAGLGGNEQYFGPGTRLTVT.

This chain uses TRBV18 with TRBJ2-7, with 7 bases lining up with TRBD1. V dropped 1 base and J dropped 0; count of bases not matched to a gene: 18. The CDR3 is made up of 20 amino acids. CDR1 and CDR2 (germline): KGHSH, LQKENI. CDR3 in DNA: TGTGCCAGCTCACCACAACGGGACAGAGTGATTTACCCAAGCTCCTACGAGCAGTACTTC. It yields the protein CASSPQRDRVIYPSSYEQYF.

V usage is TRBV28 and J usage is TRBJ1-5, with D tentatively TRBD1 (6 bases). V was shortened by 8 bases and J by 6 bases, with 14 bases between the two germline ends. Germline CDR1 MDHEN, CDR2 SYDVKM. The CDR3 extends over 13 amino acids. The CDR3 coding sequence is TGTGCCAGCTTACGGGGGGCAGTTCAGCCCCAGCATTTT. Amino acids: CASLRGAVQPQHF.

The CDR3 sequence is CASSDLGAPLHF. The CDR3 bases are TGTGCCAGCAGTGATCTGGGAGCACCCCTCCACTTT. This sequence joins TRBV2 and TRBJ1-6; D is unresolved. This CDR3 spans 12 amino acids. The ends were cut back, 3 bases at V and 11 bases at J, with 8 bases in the middle. The germline V gene encodes CDR1 SNHLY and CDR2 FYNNEI.

The chain carries TRBV19 and TRBJ2-7, with TRBD2 matching over 7 bases. V lost 3 bases, J lost 3 bases, and 11 bases stayed unmatched. This CDR3 is 16 amino acids long. CDR1 and CDR2 from the germline V gene are LNHDA and SQIVND (reference sequence). CDR3 protein: CASSMGWSGTLYEQYF. Here the CDR3 DNA reads TGTGCCAGTAGTATGGGCTGGAGCGGGACCCTCTACGAGCAGTACTTC.

The chain has TRBV28 and TRBJ1-1; D remains unclear. Looked up from germline, CDR1 is MDHEN and CDR2 is SYDVKM. V dropped 3 bases and J dropped 0 bases, with 2 bases sitting between them. This CDR3 comprises 12 residues. CDR3 amino acids: CASSFVNTEAFF. CDR3 in DNA: TGTGCCAGCAGTTTTGTGAACACTGAAGCTTTCTTT.

This chain links TRBV5-1 with TRBJ1-2; 8 bases map to TRBD1. From germline, CDR1 is SGHRS and CDR2 YFSETQ. This CDR3 comprises 14 residues. Losses at the gene ends were 3 bases for V and 4 bases for J; bases not matched to a gene: 5. CDR3: CASSSTGVGYGYTF. For the CDR3, the DNA is TGCGCCAGCAGCTCGACAGGGGTCGGCTATGGCTACACCTTC.

This chain joins TRBV5-5 and TRBJ1-5; no clear D. Germline-derived CDR1 and CDR2 are SGHKS and YYEKEE (reference sequence). There are 12 residues in the CDR3. The V end lost 0 bases, the J end lost 4 bases, and 2 bases lay between the germline ends. The CDR3 loop reads CASSLENQPQHF. The DNA of the CDR3 is TGTGCCAGCAGCTTGGAAAATCAGCCCCAGCATTTT.

V usage is TRBV19 and J usage is TRBJ1-1; no clear D. The germline gives CDR1 LNHDA, CDR2 SQIVND (reference sequence). V was cut by 5 bases and J by 6 bases, with 10 bases left in between. The CDR3 consists of 12 residues. DNA for the CDR3: TGTGCCAGTAGTCGGGGAGGGTCTGAAGCTTTCTTT. This gives the protein CASSRGGSEAFF.

In its sample, this clone was seen once. The rearrangement links TRBV29-1 to TRBJ2-7; a possible D gene is TRBD2 (6 bases). CDR1 and CDR2 (germline): SQVTM, ANQGSEA. CDR3 length: 13 amino acids. Trimming took 5 bases from V and 4 from J, leaving 15 bases between them. This CDR3 is CSVSWGEWYEQYF. DNA of the CDR3: TGCAGCGTTAGTTGGGGGGAATGGTACGAGCAGTACTTC.

The chain combines TRBV5-6 with TRBJ2-7, with TRBD2 identical over 11 bases. The CDR3 runs 15 residues. The germline CDR1 and CDR2 sequences are SGHDT and YYEEEE. The J segment lost 6 bases and the V segment lost 0 bases, leaving 5 bases of the junction unmatched. The CDR3 region is CASSLGASGRIEQYF. The CDR3 coding sequence is TGTGCCAGCAGCTTGGGGGCTAGCGGGAGGATCGAGCAGTACTTC.

This clone was picked up a small number of times. The rearrangement uses TRBV6-1 and TRBJ2-2, with TRBD2 matching 10 bases. Germline CDR1 is MNHNS and CDR2 is SASEGT. The CDR3 spans 16 residues. After removal of 5 bases from V and 2 bases from J, the junction contained 5 bases not matched to a gene. CDR3 region: CASSKGLAVNTGELFF. DNA of the CDR3: TGTGCCAGCAGTAAAGGACTAGCGGTTAACACCGGGGAGCTGTTTTTT.

This chain uses TRBV27 with TRBJ2-7, with TRBD2 matching over 7 bases. Trimming at V came to 2 bases and at J to 5 bases, leaving 3 bases not matched to a gene. The CDR3 is 13 amino acids. CDR1 MNHEY and CDR2 SMNVEV come from the germline V gene (reference sequence). As DNA, the CDR3 is TGTGCCAGCAGTTTAGGAGGGAGGGACGAGCAGTACTTC. It encodes CASSLGGRDEQYF.

The rearrangement joins TRBV7-6 to TRBJ1-2; D is unclear. The length of the CDR3 is 15 residues. The germline V gene has CDR1 SGHVS and CDR2 FNYEAQ. V lost 6 bases and J lost 5, with 19 bases in between. The CDR3 spells CASSKGGGFSYGYTF. The CDR3 DNA reads TGTGCCAGCAGTAAAGGTGGAGGGTTTAGTTATGGCTACACCTTC.